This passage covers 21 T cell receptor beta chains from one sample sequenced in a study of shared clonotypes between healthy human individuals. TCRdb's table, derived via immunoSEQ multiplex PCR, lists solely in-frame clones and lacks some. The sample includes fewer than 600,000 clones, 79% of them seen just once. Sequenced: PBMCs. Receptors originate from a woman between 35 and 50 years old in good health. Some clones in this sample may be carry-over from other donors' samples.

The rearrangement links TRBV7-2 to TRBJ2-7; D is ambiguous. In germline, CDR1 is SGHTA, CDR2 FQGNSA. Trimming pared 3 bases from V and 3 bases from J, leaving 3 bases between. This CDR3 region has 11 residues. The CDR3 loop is CASSFYYEQYF. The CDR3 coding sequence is TGTGCCAGCAGCTTCTACTACGAGCAGTACTTC.

CDR3 residues: CASSQVGLAGSYEQYF. The DNA for the CDR3 is TGCGCCAGCAGCCAAGTTGGACTAGCGGGATCCTACGAGCAGTACTTC. The J gene is TRBJ2-7, the V gene TRBV4-1, with TRBD2 matching over 12 bases. J lost 1 base, V lost 1 base, and 2 bases had no gene match. The germline V gene encodes CDR1 MGHRA and CDR2 YSYEKL. This CDR3 contains 16 residues.

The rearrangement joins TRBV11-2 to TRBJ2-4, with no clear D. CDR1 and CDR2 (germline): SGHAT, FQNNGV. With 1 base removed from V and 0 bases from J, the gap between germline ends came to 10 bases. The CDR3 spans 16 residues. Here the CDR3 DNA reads TGTGCCAGCAGCTTAGCCAGCCCATTAGCCAAAAACATTCAGTACTTC. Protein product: CASSLASPLAKNIQYF.

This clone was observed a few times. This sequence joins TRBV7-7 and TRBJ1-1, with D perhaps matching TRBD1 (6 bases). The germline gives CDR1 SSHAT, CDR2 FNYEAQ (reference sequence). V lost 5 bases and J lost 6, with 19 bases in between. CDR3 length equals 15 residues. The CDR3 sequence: CASSPLGTPMSEAFF. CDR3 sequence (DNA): TGTGCCAGCAGCCCCCTCGGGACACCGATGTCTGAAGCTTTCTTT.

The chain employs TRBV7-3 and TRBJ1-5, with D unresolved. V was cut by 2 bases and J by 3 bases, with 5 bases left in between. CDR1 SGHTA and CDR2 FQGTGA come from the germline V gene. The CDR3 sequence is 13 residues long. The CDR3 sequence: CASSLGLNQPQHF. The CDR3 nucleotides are TGTGCCAGCAGCTTAGGGCTCAATCAGCCCCAGCATTTT. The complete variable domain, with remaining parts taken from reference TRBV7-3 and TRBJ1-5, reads GAGVSQTPSNKVTEKGKYVELRCDPISGHTALYWYRQSLGQGPEFLIYFQGTGAADDSGLPNDRFFAVRPEGSVSTLKIQRTERGDSAVYLCASSLGLNQPQHFGDGTRLSIL.

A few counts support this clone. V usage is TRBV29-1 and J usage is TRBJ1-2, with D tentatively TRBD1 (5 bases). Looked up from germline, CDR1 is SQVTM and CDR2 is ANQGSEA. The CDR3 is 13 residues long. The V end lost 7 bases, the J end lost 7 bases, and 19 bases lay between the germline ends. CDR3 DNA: TGCAGCGGCTTCGAGGCAGGGCCCTCTGGCTACACCTTC. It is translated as CSGFEAGPSGYTF. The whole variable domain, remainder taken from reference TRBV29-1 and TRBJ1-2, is SAVISQKPSRDICQRGTSLTIQCQVDSQVTMMFWYRQQPGQSLTLIATANQGSEATYESGFVIDKFPISRPNLTFSTLTVSNMSPEDSSIYLCSGFEAGPSGYTFGSGTRLTVV.

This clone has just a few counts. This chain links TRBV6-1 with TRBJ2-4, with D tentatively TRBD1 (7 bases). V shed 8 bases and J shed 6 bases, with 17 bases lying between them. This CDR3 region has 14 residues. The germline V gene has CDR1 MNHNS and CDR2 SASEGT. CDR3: CASAPGRDRNIQYF. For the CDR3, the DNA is TGTGCCAGCGCTCCCGGGCGGGACAGAAACATTCAGTACTTC.

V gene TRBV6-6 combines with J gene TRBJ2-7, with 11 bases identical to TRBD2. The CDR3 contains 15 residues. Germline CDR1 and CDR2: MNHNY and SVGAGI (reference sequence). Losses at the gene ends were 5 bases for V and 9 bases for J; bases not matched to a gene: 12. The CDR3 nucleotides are TGTGCCAGCAGTAACGGGTGGGGGCTAGCGGGAGGGCAGTACTTC. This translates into CASSNGWGLAGGQYF.

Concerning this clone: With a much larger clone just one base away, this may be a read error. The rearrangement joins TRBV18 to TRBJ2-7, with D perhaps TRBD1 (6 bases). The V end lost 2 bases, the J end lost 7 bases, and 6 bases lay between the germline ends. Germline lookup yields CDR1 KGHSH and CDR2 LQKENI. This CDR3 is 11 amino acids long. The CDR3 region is CASSPGQEQYF. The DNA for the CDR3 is TGTGCCAGCTCACCAGGACAGGAGCAGTACTTC.

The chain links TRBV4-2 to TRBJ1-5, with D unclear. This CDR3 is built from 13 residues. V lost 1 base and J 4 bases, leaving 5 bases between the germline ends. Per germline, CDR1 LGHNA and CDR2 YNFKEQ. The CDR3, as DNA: TGTGCCAGCAGCCAAGTCGGGAATCAGCCCCAGCATTTT. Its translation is CASSQVGNQPQHF.

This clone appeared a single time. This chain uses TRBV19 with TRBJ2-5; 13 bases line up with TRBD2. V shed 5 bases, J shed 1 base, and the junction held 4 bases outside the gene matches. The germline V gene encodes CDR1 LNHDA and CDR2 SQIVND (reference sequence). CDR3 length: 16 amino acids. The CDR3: CASSPGTSGTQETQYF. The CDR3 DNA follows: TGTGCCAGTAGTCCAGGGACTAGCGGGACCCAAGAGACCCAGTACTTC.

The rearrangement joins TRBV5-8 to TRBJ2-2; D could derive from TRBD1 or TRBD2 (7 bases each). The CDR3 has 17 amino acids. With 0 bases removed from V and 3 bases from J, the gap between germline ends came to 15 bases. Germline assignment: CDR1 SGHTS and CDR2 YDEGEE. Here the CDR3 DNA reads TGTGCCAGCAGCTTGGTAGGACTAGGGGGCCACACCGGGGAGCTGTTTTTT. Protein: CASSLVGLGGHTGELFF. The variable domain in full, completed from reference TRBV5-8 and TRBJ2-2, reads EAGVTQSPTHLIKTRGQQATLRCSPISGHTSVYWYQQALGLGLQFLLWYDEGEERNRGNFPPRFSGRQFPNYSSELNVNALELEDSALYLCASSLVGLGGHTGELFFGEGSRLTVL.

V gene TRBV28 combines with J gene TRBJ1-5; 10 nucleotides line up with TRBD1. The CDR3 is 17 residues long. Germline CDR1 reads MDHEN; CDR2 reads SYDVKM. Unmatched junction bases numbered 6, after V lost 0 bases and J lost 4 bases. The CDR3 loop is CASSLWRGQGYNQPQHF. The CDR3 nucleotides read TGTGCCAGCAGTTTATGGAGGGGACAGGGGTATAATCAGCCCCAGCATTTT.

The CDR3 sequence: CATSGARGRLNGYTF. CDR3 sequence (DNA): TGTGCCACCAGCGGGGCCAGGGGGCGCTTGAATGGCTACACCTTC. The genes are TRBV15 and TRBJ1-2, with 8 bases that match TRBD1. Germline values: CDR1 LNHNV, CDR2 YYDKDF (reference sequence). The CDR3 is made up of 15 amino acids. J lost 6 bases, V lost 5 bases, and 11 bases had no gene match.

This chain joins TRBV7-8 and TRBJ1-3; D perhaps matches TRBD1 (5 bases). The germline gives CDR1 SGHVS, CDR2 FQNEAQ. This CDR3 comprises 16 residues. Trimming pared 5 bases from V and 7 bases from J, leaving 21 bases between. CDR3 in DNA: TGTGCCAGCAGCACCCTCAGAGACAGTCTTCTCAACACCATATATTTT. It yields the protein CASSTLRDSLLNTIYF.

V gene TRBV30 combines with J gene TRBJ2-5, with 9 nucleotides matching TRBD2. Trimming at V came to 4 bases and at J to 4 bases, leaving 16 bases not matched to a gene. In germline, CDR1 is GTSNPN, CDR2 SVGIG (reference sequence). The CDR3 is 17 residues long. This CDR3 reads CAWIEGIAGGPGETQYF. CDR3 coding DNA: TGTGCCTGGATCGAAGGGATCGCGGGAGGGCCGGGAGAGACCCAGTACTTC.

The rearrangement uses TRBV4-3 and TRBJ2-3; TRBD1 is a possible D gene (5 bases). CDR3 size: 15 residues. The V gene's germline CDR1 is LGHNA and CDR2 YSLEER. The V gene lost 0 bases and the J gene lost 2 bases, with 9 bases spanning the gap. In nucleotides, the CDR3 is TGCGCCAGCAGCCAAGAAGGGGTGGCCACAGATACGCAGTATTTT. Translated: CASSQEGVATDTQYF.

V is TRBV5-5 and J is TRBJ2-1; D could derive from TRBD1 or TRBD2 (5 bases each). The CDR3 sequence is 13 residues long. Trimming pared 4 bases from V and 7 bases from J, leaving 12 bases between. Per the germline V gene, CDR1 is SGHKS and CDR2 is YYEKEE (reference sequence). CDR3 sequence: CASSGDLGNEQFF. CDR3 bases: TGTGCCAGCAGCGGGGACCTTGGGAATGAGCAGTTCTTC.

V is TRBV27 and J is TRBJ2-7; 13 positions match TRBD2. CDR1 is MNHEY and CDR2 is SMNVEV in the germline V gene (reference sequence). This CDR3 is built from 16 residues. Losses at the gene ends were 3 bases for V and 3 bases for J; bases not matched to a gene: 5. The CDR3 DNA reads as TGTGCCAGCAGTTTCTACGGACTAGCGGGAGACTACGAGCAGTACTTC. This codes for CASSFYGLAGDYEQYF.

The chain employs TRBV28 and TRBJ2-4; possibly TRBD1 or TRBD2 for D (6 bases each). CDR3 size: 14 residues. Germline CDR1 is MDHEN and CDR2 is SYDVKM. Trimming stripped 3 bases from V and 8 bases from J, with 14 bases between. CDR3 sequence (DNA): TGTGCCAGCAGTTTTAGGGGGGCCGGGGACATTCAGTACTTC. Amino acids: CASSFRGAGDIQYF.

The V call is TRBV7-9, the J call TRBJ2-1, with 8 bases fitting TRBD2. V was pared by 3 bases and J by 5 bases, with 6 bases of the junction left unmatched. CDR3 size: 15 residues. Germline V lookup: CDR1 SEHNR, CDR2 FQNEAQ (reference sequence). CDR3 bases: TGTGCCAGCAGCTTCGGACTAGCCTCAAACAATGAGCAGTTCTTC. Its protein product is CASSFGLASNNEQFF.